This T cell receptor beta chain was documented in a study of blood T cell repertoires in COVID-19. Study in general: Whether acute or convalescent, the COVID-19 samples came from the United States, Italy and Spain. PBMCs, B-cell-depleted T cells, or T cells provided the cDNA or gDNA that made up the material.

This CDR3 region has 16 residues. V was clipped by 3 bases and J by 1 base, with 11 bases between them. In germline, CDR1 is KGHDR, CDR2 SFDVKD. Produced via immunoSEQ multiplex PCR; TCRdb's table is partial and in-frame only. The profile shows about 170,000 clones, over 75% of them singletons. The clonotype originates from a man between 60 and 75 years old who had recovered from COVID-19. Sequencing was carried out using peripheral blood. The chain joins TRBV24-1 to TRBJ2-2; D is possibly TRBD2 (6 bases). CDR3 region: CATSDTRELNTGELFF. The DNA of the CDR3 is TGTGCCACCAGTGATACCCGGGAGTTGAACACCGGGGAGCTGTTTTTT.